This T cell receptor beta chain comes out of a study of T cells in Graves' hyperthyroidism and ophthalmopathy. The study left out patients who had uncontrolled infection, other autoimmune disease, pregnancy or lactation. The PBMCs had their origin in roughly 9.8 ml of fresh peripheral blood. It was RNA transcripts that yielded the amplified TCR beta CDR3 regions. Initially, a first-round RT-PCR of the TCR CDR3 employed the HTBI primer set. One entry per CDR3 protein, called by TCRdb with MiXCR from the multiplex PCR reads. This repertoire shows some 360,000 distinct CDR3 sequences, 15% to 20% found once; its top ten account for around 15%. The germline V gene encodes CDR1 MNHEY and CDR2 SVGEGT. The V end lost 2 bases, the J end lost 6 bases, and 4 bases lay between the germline ends. CDR3 size: 11 residues. Ten or more counts support this clonotype.

This rearrangement joins TRBV6-2 or TRBV6-3 to TRBJ1-1; D not resolved. The sequenced sample consisted of blood. The sequence derives from a woman aged 40 to 50 with Graves' ophthalmopathy. The CDR3 DNA sequence: TGTGCCAGCAGTTACCCATCTGAAGCTTTCTTT. This encodes CASSYPSEAFF.